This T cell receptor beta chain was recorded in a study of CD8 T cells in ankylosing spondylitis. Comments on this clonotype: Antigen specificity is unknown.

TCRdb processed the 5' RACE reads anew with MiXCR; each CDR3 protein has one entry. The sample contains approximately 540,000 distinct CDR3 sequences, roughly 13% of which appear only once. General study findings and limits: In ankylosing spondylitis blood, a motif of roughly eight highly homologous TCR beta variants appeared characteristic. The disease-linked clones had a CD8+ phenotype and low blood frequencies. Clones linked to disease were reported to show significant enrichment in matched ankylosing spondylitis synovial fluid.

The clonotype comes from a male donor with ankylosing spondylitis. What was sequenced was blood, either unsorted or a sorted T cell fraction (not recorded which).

The CDR3 region is CASSLGPGEGADTQYF. In nucleotides, the CDR3 is TGCGCCAGCAGCTTGGGCCCGGGGGAAGGAGCAGATACGCAGTATTTT. V and J are TRBV5-1 and TRBJ2-3, with D possibly TRBD2 on 6 matching bases. V lost 0 bases to trimming and J lost 4 bases, with 15 bases between them. Per the germline V gene, CDR1 is SGHRS and CDR2 is YFSETQ. This CDR3 is 16 amino acids long.